The 23 T cell receptor beta chains below come from one sample, sequenced in a study of T cell repertoires in ileal Crohn's disease. Using immunoSEQ multiplex PCR, the repertoire was profiled, and TCRdb retains in-frame clones only, with some absent. The sample lists more than 60,000 clones; about 88% were seen once. Specified time point: neoterminal ileum biopsy at postoperative endoscopy, about 6 months after surgery. The sample comprised ileal tissue. Receptors were obtained from an adult with Crohn's disease.

The chain has TRBV2 and TRBJ2-5; 9 bases agree with TRBD1. J gave up 4 bases and V 7 bases, and 10 bases lay outside the gene matches. This CDR3 is built from 15 residues. Germline CDR1 and CDR2: SNHLY and FYNNEI. The CDR3 loop reads CASKYRGLGGETQYF. CDR3 DNA sequence: TGTGCCAGCAAGTACAGGGGGCTTGGGGGAGAGACCCAGTACTTC.

The CDR3 spells CASRLNGQINTEAFF. CDR3 sequence (DNA): TGTGCCAGCAGGTTAAATGGACAGATAAACACTGAAGCTTTCTTT. The J gene is TRBJ1-1, the V gene TRBV11-2; tentatively, D is TRBD1 (6 bases). V was clipped by 6 bases and J by 2 bases, with 16 bases between them. Germline V CDR1 and CDR2: SGHAT, FQNNGV. This CDR3 has 15 residues. Supplemented by reference TRBV11-2 and TRBJ1-1, the full variable domain reads EAGVAQSPRYKIIEKRQSVAFWCNPISGHATLYWYQQILGQGPKLLIQFQNNGVVDDSQLPKDRFSAERLKGVDSTLKIQPAKLEDSAVYLCASRLNGQINTEAFFGQGTRLTVV.

V and J are TRBV5-4 and TRBJ2-3, with TRBD2 as a possible D gene (5 bases). Germline V CDR1 and CDR2: SGHNT, YYREEE (reference sequence). Trimming removed 9 bases from V and 5 bases from J, with 7 bases in between. The CDR3 is 10 amino acids. In DNA form, the CDR3 reads TGTGCCACCGGGGAAGATACGCAGTATTTT. It encodes CATGEDTQYF.

The genes are TRBV2 and TRBJ2-1; D might be TRBD2 (5 bases). Germline CDR1 and CDR2: SNHLY and FYNNEI. V lost 4 bases to trimming and J lost 3 bases, with 13 bases between them. This CDR3 is 15 amino acids long. The CDR3 here is CASSGGQGSYNEQFF. Written as DNA, the CDR3 is TGTGCCAGCAGTGGTGGCCAAGGGAGCTACAATGAGCAGTTCTTC.

CDR3 coding DNA: TGTGCCAGCAGCTTAGATTTGGAAACTCCGGGTTTGGAGCCCCAGCATTTT. This sequence encodes CASSLDLETPGLEPQHF. This rearrangement joins TRBV7-9 to TRBJ1-5; D is uncertain. Trimming pared 1 base from V and 8 bases from J, leaving 21 bases between. The CDR3 is 17 amino acids. The germline V gene has CDR1 SEHNR and CDR2 FQNEAQ (reference sequence).

The chain combines TRBV11-3 with TRBJ2-5; the match to TRBD2 covers 9 bases. CDR1 SGHNT and CDR2 YENEEA come from the germline V gene. This CDR3 region has 19 residues. Trimming at V came to 5 bases and at J to 4 bases, leaving 20 bases not matched to a gene. CDR3 sequence: CASSGRPLTAGGLLETQYF. The CDR3 DNA reads as TGTGCCAGCAGCGGACGGCCCCTAACAGCGGGAGGTCTACTAGAGACCCAGTACTTC.

The V call is TRBV27, the J call TRBJ2-2; 9 bases map to TRBD2. The CDR3 spans 14 residues. Per the germline V gene, CDR1 is MNHEY and CDR2 is SMNVEV (reference sequence). J was trimmed by 6 bases and V by 6 bases; bases with no gene match: 5. CDR3 coding DNA: TGTGCCAGCAGAGCCTTAGCGGGGGCCGGGGAGCTGTTTTTT. Translating gives CASRALAGAGELFF.

A single count supports this clone. This rearrangement joins TRBV9 to TRBJ1-1, with D possibly TRBD1 on 6 matching bases. Trimming removed 4 bases at V and 11 bases at J, with 24 bases between. The CDR3 is made up of 15 amino acids. CDR1 is SGDLS and CDR2 is YYNGEE in the germline V gene. CDR3 in DNA: TGTGCCAGCAGCCCCGAAATTCCGGGACACAGAGTGGCTTTCTTT. This encodes CASSPEIPGHRVAFF. The variable domain in full, completed from reference TRBV9 and TRBJ1-1, reads DSGVTQTPKHLITATGQRVTLRCSPRSGDLSVYWYQQSLDQGLQFLIQYYNGEERAKGNILERFSAQQFPDLHSELNLSSLELGDSALYFCASSPEIPGHRVAFFGQGTRLTVV.

This sequence joins TRBV4-1 and TRBJ2-7; 7 nucleotides agree with TRBD2. The CDR3 spans 13 residues. Trimming removed 0 bases from V and 12 bases from J; junction bases left unmatched: 8. The V gene's germline CDR1 is MGHRA and CDR2 YSYEKL. DNA for the CDR3: TGCGCCAGCAGCCAAGATGTATATGCGGGAGCGTACTTC. Protein: CASSQDVYAGAYF.

The chain employs TRBV7-6 and TRBJ1-1; possible D gene TRBD1, 6 bases. CDR1 is SGHVS and CDR2 is FNYEAQ in the germline V gene. This CDR3 region has 14 residues. V was trimmed by 5 bases and J by 1 base, leaving 11 bases between them. CDR3 amino acids: CASSPWGQNTEAFF. The CDR3 DNA is TGTGCCAGCAGCCCATGGGGACAGAACACTGAAGCTTTCTTT.

On this clone itself: The junction and the germline gene differ at one end; a read error may be behind it. This chain's CDR3 is CASSVPGDYGYTF. The CDR3 nucleotides are TGCGCCAGCAGCGTTCCGGGGGACTACGGCTACACCTTC. V and J are TRBV5-1 and TRBJ1-2; a weak D match, TRBD1 (5 bases). This CDR3 is built from 13 residues. Germline V gives CDR1 SGHRS, CDR2 YFSETQ.

The sample holds one count of this clone. CDR3 nucleotide sequence: TGTGCCAGCATAATCGGGAGGAGGGGCGAGGGGGAGCTGTTTTTT. Translation gives CASIIGRRGEGELFF. This rearrangement joins TRBV9 to TRBJ2-2; 7 positions match TRBD2. V gave up 6 bases and J gave up 8 bases; unmatched junction bases: 13. The length of the CDR3 is 15 residues. Germline lookup yields CDR1 SGDLS and CDR2 YYNGEE.

The chain employs TRBV27 and TRBJ1-5; D call uncertain. This CDR3 region has 14 residues. Germline assignment: CDR1 MNHEY and CDR2 SMNVEV (reference sequence). The V end was cut by 8 bases, the J end by 0 bases, with 11 bases between. The CDR3 region is CASRNSNSNQPQHF. The DNA of the CDR3 is TGTGCCAGCCGGAACAGTAATAGCAATCAGCCCCAGCATTTT.

The chain links TRBV7-9 to TRBJ2-2, with 11 bases that match TRBD2. Germline CDR1 is SEHNR and CDR2 is FQNEAQ (reference sequence). V shed 5 bases, J shed 6 bases, and the junction held 8 bases outside the gene matches. The CDR3 totals 16 residues. The CDR3 DNA sequence: TGTGCCAGCAGCCGGACTAGCGGGCAAAACGCCGGGGAGCTGTTTTTT. The encoded protein is CASSRTSGQNAGELFF.

This chain links TRBV5-1 with TRBJ2-1; 8 bases map to TRBD2. V dropped 7 bases and J dropped 7; count of bases not matched to a gene: 10. This CDR3 region has 14 residues. The germline V gene has CDR1 SGHRS and CDR2 YFSETQ. The CDR3 bases are TGCGCCAGCCACATAGCGGGGTCGTTTAATGAGCAGTTCTTC. Translating it yields CASHIAGSFNEQFF. The full variable domain, completed using reference TRBV5-1 and TRBJ2-1, is KAGVTQTPRYLIKTRGQQVTLSCSPISGHRSVSWYQQTPGQGLQFLFEYFSETQRNKGNFPGRFSGRQFSNSRSEMNVSTLELGDSALYLCASHIAGSFNEQFFGPGTRLTVL.

The chain links TRBV15 to TRBJ1-5, with D tentatively TRBD1 (5 bases). The CDR3 sequence is 14 residues long. The germline CDR1 and CDR2 sequences are LNHNV and YYDKDF (reference sequence). The V end was cut by 0 bases, the J end by 4 bases, with 7 bases between. CDR3 region: CATSRDAGNQPQHF. The CDR3 region has the DNA TGTGCCACCAGCAGAGATGCAGGGAATCAGCCCCAGCATTTT.

The chain recombines TRBV9 with TRBJ2-1; 7 bases are a match to TRBD2. CDR3 length equals 16 residues. Germline CDR1 and CDR2: SGDLS and YYNGEE. V lost 3 bases and J lost 0; bases outside the gene matches: 6. The CDR3 reads CASSARTGGSYNEQFF. The CDR3 DNA sequence: TGTGCCAGCAGCGCGAGGACGGGAGGCTCCTACAATGAGCAGTTCTTC. Full variable domain (rest looked up from reference TRBV9 and TRBJ2-1): DSGVTQTPKHLITATGQRVTLRCSPRSGDLSVYWYQQSLDQGLQFLIQYYNGEERAKGNILERFSAQQFPDLHSELNLSSLELGDSALYFCASSARTGGSYNEQFFGPGTRLTVL.

In DNA form, the CDR3 reads TGTGCCAGCAGCTTGGGTCAGGGGCCCTACAATGAGCAGTTCTTC. Its protein product is CASSLGQGPYNEQFF. The chain carries TRBV5-6 and TRBJ2-1; tentative D call: TRBD1 (6 bases). Germline V gene lookup returns CDR1 SGHDT and CDR2 YYEEEE. Trimming took off 0 bases at V and 2 bases at J, with 9 bases between the two ends. The CDR3 consists of 15 residues.

This chain links TRBV9 with TRBJ1-1; D ambiguous. The germline V gene encodes CDR1 SGDLS and CDR2 YYNGEE. The V end was cut by 3 bases, the J end by 0 bases, with 6 bases between. The CDR3 spans 13 residues. CDR3 loop: CASSGKMNTEAFF. Written as DNA, the CDR3 is TGTGCCAGCAGCGGTAAAATGAACACTGAAGCTTTCTTT.

The rearrangement uses TRBV28 and TRBJ1-6; maybe TRBD1 (6 bases). V gave up 7 bases and J gave up 6 bases, with 16 bases separating them. CDR3 length: 15 residues. Germline CDR1 reads MDHEN; CDR2 reads SYDVKM. CDR3 bases: TGTGCCAGCACTTTTTCACAGGGACGTAATTCACCCCTCCACTTT. Translated, it gives CASTFSQGRNSPLHF.

The V call is TRBV7-9, the J call TRBJ1-2, with a possible D match to TRBD1 (5 bases). This CDR3 is 13 amino acids long. Germline V gene data show CDR1 as SEHNR and CDR2 as FQNEAQ (reference sequence). Between the trimmed V and J ends, which lost 5 bases and 2 bases, there was a span of 9 bases. As DNA, the CDR3 is TGTGCCAGCAGCCCAAGACAGAACTATGGCTACACCTTC. Translated: CASSPRQNYGYTF.

CDR3 nucleotides: TGTGCCAGCAGCGCACTGGCGGCAAGCACAGATACGCAGTATTTT. Translating it yields CASSALAASTDTQYF. The chain employs TRBV7-3 and TRBJ2-3; unclear D gene. Germline V gene data show CDR1 as SGHTA and CDR2 as FQGTGA. Trimming pared 5 bases from V and 0 bases from J, leaving 12 bases between. The CDR3 has 15 amino acids. Looking up the rest from reference TRBV7-3 and TRBJ2-3 gives the full variable domain: GAGVSQTPSNKVTEKGKYVELRCDPISGHTALYWYRQSLGQGPEFLIYFQGTGAADDSGLPNDRFFAVRPEGSVSTLKIQRTERGDSAVYLCASSALAASTDTQYFGPGTRLTVL.

With respect to this clone: An end of the junction differs from the germline gene, which may be a read error. The chain employs TRBV20-1 and TRBJ2-3; possible D gene TRBD2, 5 bases. In germline, CDR1 is DFQATT, CDR2 SNEGSKA (reference sequence). The CDR3 covers 11 residues. CDR3 sequence reads: CSAREVDIIRF. In DNA form, the CDR3 reads TGCAGTGCTAGGGAGGTAGACATAATCCGCTTT.